This TCR beta chain is drawn from a study of blood T cell repertoires in COVID-19. Study-wide context: The United States, Italy and Spain supplied acute and convalescent COVID-19 samples. Nucleic acid was either cDNA or gDNA, and it came from T cells, B-cell-depleted T cells, or PBMCs.

Germline trimming cut 6 bases from V and 4 bases from J; bases unmatched to any gene: 10. From germline, CDR1 is MNHEY and CDR2 SVGAGI. CDR3 length: 15 residues. Methods used by the authors: Amplified reference gene primers provided the basis for estimating nucleated cell counts. Profiled with immunoSEQ multiplex PCR; TCRdb holds only in-frame clones, not every one. That table is the source of V, J and clone size, and D and trimming were worked out from the DNA. Found here are around 100,000 clones, 90% to 95% of them singletons; the top ten hold under 6.5%. The sample was peripheral blood. The chain recombines TRBV6-5 with TRBJ2-5; 8 bases match TRBD1. This TCR came from a human donor in a cohort sampled during active COVID-19. Written as DNA, the CDR3 is TGTGCCAGCAGCGCACCAACAGGGGGTAGAGAGACCCAGTACTTC. Its protein is CASSAPTGGRETQYF.